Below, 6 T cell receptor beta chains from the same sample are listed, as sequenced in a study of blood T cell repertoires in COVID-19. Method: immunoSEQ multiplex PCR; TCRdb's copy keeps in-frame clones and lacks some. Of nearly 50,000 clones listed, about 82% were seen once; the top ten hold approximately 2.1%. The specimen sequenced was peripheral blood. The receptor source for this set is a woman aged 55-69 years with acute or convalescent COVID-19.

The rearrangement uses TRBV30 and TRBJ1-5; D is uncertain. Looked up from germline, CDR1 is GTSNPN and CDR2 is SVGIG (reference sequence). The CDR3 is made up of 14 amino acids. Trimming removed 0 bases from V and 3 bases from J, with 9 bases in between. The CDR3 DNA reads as TGTGCCTGGAGTGTAAACAGTTTCAATCAGCCCCAGCATTTT. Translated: CAWSVNSFNQPQHF. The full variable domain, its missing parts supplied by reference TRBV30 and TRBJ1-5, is SQTIHQWPATLVQPVGSPLSLECTVEGTSNPNLYWYRQAAGRGLQLLFYSVGIGQISSEVPQNLSASRPQDRQFILSSKKLLLSDSGFYLCAWSVNSFNQPQHFGDGTRLSIL.

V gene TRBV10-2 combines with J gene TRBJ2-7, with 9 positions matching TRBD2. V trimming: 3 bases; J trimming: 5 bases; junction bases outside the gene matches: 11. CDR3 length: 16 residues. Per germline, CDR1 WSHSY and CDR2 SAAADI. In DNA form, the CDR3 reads TGCGCCAGCAGTGAACTGGTTCTAGCGGGAAGAAACGAGCAGTACTTC. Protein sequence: CASSELVLAGRNEQYF.

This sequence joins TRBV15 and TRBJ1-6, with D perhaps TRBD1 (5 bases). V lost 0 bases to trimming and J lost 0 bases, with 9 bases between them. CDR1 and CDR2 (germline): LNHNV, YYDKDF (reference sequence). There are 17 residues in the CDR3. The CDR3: CATSRDGGSSYNSPLHF. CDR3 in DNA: TGTGCCACCAGCAGAGATGGGGGGAGCTCCTATAATTCACCCCTCCACTTT.

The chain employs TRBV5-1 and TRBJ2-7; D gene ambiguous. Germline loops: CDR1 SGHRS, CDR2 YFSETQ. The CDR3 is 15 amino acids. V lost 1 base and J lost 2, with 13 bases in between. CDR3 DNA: TGCGCCAGCAGCTTGAGCGAATCCTTTACCTACGAGCAGTACTTC. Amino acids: CASSLSESFTYEQYF.

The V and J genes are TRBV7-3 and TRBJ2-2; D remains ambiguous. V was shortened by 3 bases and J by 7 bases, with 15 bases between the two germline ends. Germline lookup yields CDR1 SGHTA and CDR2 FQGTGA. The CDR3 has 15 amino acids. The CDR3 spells CASSLTPITDGELFF. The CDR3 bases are TGTGCCAGCAGCTTGACACCCATAACGGACGGGGAGCTGTTTTTT.

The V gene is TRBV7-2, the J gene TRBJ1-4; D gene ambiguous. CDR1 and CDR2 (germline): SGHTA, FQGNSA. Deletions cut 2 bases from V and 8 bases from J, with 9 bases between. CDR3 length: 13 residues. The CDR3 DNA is TGTGCCAGCAGCTTATCGAATGGCGAAAAACTGTTTTTT. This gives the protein CASSLSNGEKLFF.